Listed here is a single TCR beta chain. Its target is unknown. PCR used 60 Vbeta primers and 13 Jbeta primers. The method was immunoSEQ multiplex PCR; TCRdb's version includes in-frame clones alone and lacks a portion of them. The repertoire includes roughly 180,000 clones, about 73% of them detected once, and 13% sits in the top ten. This sample is part of a study of cytomegalovirus exposure and HLA in healthy donors. Study-level findings and limits: Sequencing probably produced one cluster of sequence variants that were highly shared. There were about 160 TCR beta chains listed as cytomegalovirus-associated. Approximately 18,000 TCR beta sequences were associated with HLA alleles at 0.05 false discovery rate in a later analysis.

V lost 5 bases to trimming and J lost 0 bases; unmatched junction nucleotides: 2. The CDR3 sequence is 13 residues long. In germline, CDR1 is SQVTM, CDR2 ANQGSEA. Sequences were obtained from PBMCs. The gene calls are TRBV29-1 and TRBJ2-3, with 7 bases lining up with TRBD1. The receptor was derived from a woman between 50 and 59 years old in good health and CMV-seropositive. CDR3 in amino acids: CSVPGQSTDTQYF. The DNA for the CDR3 is TGCAGCGTTCCGGGACAGAGCACAGATACGCAGTATTTT.